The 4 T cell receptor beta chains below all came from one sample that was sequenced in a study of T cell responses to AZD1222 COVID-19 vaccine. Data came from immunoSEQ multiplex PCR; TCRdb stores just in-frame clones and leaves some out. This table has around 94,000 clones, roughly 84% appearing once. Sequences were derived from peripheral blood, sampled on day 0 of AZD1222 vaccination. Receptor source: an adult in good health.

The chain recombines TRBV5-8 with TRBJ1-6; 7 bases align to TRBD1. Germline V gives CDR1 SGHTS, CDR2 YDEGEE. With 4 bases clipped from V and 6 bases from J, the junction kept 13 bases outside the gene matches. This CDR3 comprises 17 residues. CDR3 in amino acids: CASSIMWTGEINSPLHF. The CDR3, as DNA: TGTGCCAGCAGCATAATGTGGACAGGAGAAATTAATTCACCCCTCCACTTT.

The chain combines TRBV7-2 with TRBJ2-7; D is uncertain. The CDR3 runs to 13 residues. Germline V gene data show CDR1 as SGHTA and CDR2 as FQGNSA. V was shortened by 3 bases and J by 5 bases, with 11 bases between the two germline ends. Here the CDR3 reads CASSFPWSHEQYF. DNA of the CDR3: TGTGCCAGCAGCTTCCCATGGAGCCACGAGCAGTACTTC.

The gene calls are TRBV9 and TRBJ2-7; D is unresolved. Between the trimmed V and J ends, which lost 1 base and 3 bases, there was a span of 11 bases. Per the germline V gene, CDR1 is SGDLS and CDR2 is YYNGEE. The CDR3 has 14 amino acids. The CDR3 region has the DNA TGTGCCAGCAGCGTATCCGCGCTACACTACGAGCAGTACTTC. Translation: CASSVSALHYEQYF.

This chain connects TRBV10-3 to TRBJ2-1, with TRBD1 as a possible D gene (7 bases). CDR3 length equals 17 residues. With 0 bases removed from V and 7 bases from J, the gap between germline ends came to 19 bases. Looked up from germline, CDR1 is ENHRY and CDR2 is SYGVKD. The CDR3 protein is CAISESIPRGVGNEQFF. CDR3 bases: TGTGCCATCAGTGAGTCGATACCCAGGGGGGTGGGGAATGAGCAGTTCTTC.